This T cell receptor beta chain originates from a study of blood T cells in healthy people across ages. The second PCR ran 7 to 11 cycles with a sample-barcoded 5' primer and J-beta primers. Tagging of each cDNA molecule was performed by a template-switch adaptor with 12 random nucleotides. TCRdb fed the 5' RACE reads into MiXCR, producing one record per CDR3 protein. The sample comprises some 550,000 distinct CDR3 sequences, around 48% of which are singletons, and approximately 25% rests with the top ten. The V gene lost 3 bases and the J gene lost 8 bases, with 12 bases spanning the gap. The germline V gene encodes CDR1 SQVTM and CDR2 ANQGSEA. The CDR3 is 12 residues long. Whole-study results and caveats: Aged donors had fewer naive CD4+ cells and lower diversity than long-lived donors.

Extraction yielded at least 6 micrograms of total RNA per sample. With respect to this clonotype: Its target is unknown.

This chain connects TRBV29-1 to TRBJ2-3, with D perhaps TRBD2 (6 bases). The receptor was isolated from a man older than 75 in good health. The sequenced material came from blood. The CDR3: CSVESGSGTQYF. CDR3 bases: TGCAGCGTTGAGTCCGGGAGTGGTACGCAGTATTTT.